This T cell receptor (beta chain) was recorded in a study of control samples from healthy donors and cancer patients. Method: immunoSEQ multiplex PCR; TCRdb's copy keeps in-frame clones and lacks some. The sample records tens of thousands of clones, more than 75% being singletons. The specimen was PBMCs. The source of this sequence is a woman aged 50 to 60 with lung cancer.

The CDR3 sequence is CASSRKLTGDWSEQYF. DNA of the CDR3: TGTGCCAGCAGCCGGAAACTGACAGGGGATTGGAGCGAGCAGTACTTC. V usage is TRBV7-8 and J usage is TRBJ2-7; 8 bases are a match to TRBD1. In germline, CDR1 is SGHVS, CDR2 FQNEAQ. The CDR3 is 16 residues long. Germline trimming cut 5 bases from V and 6 bases from J; bases unmatched to any gene: 15.